The 21 T cell receptor beta chains reported below all come from one sample, sequenced in a study of patients and donors after allogeneic stem cell transplantation. TCRdb reanalysed the RT-PCR reads using MiXCR and keeps one entry per CDR3 protein. The sample carries hundreds of thousands of distinct CDR3 sequences, 38% recorded once. Sequences were obtained from blood, either unsorted or a sorted T cell fraction (not recorded which). The source is a human donor who was either an allogeneic HSCT recipient or a stem cell or donor lymphocyte infusion donor (not recorded which). It is not recorded whose cells these are; they may come from a transplant donor.

The rearrangement joins TRBV27 to TRBJ2-7; 7 nucleotides match TRBD1. CDR1 and CDR2 from the germline V gene are MNHEY and SMNVEV (reference sequence). J was trimmed by 0 bases and V by 6 bases; bases with no gene match: 5. CDR3 length: 14 amino acids. The CDR3 nucleotides are TGTGCCAGCAGCCGGACAGGATCCTCCTACGAGCAGTACTTC. This sequence encodes CASSRTGSSYEQYF.

The rearrangement joins TRBV27 to TRBJ2-7; D may be TRBD2 (6 bases). Trimming stripped 0 bases from V and 12 bases from J, with 18 bases between. This CDR3 comprises 14 residues. From germline, CDR1 is MNHEY and CDR2 SMNVEV (reference sequence). CDR3 nucleotides: TGTGCCAGCAGTTTATCCCTGGCGGGACCGAAAGCGTACTTC. This encodes CASSLSLAGPKAYF.

The chain uses TRBV29-1 and TRBJ2-1; D might be TRBD1 or TRBD2, each matching 5 bases. Trimming stripped 3 bases from V and 9 bases from J, with 15 bases between. The CDR3 consists of 13 residues. CDR1 and CDR2 from the germline V gene are SQVTM and ANQGSEA. CDR3 in DNA: TGCAGCGTTGAGCGGCAGGGTGAGGGTGAGCAGTTCTTC. Translation: CSVERQGEGEQFF.

This clonotype was seen only a few times. The chain links TRBV7-2 to TRBJ2-5; D not resolved. Germline V gene lookup returns CDR1 SGHTA and CDR2 FQGNSA. This CDR3 is built from 13 residues. Trimming took off 3 bases at V and 5 bases at J, with 10 bases between the two ends. The CDR3 sequence: CASSFFQAETQYF. CDR3 in DNA: TGTGCCAGCAGCTTTTTTCAGGCGGAGACCCAGTACTTC.

J is TRBJ1-4 and V is TRBV29-1; D gene uncertain. The CDR3 runs 11 residues. Germline CDR1 SQVTM, CDR2 ANQGSEA. V lost 3 bases and J 10 bases, leaving 9 bases between the germline ends. DNA of the CDR3: TGCAGCGTTGAGGTGGGCGGAAAACTGTTTTTT. Its translation is CSVEVGGKLFF.

The rearrangement links TRBV29-1 to TRBJ2-7; perhaps D is TRBD1 or TRBD2 (5 bases each). V lost 1 base, J lost 4 bases, and 11 bases lay in between. Germline V gene sequence: CDR1 SQVTM, CDR2 ANQGSEA. The CDR3 loop spans 13 amino acids. The CDR3 sequence is CSVEGDGGYEQYF. As DNA, the CDR3 is TGCAGCGTTGAAGGGGACGGAGGTTACGAGCAGTACTTC.

The chain uses TRBV11-2 and TRBJ1-3, with 9 nucleotides matching TRBD1. CDR3 length: 14 residues. CDR1 and CDR2 from the germline V gene are SGHAT and FQNNGV. The ends lost 0 bases at V and 13 bases at J; junction bases unmatched: 7. The CDR3 DNA is TGTGCCAGCAGCTTAGATCCCGGGACAGGGTGGATATATTTT. This codes for CASSLDPGTGWIYF.

The chain carries TRBV27 and TRBJ2-3; perhaps TRBD2 as D (7 bases). Looked up from germline, CDR1 is MNHEY and CDR2 is SMNVEV (reference sequence). V was shortened by 5 bases and J by 4 bases, with 16 bases between the two germline ends. The CDR3 runs to 15 residues. The CDR3 protein is CASSIPGGIADTQYF. Written as DNA, the CDR3 is TGTGCCAGCAGTATCCCGGGGGGCATCGCAGATACGCAGTATTTT.

The table lists this clonotype with a few counts. The chain is built from TRBV28 and TRBJ1-2, with 7 bases fitting TRBD1. This CDR3 region has 16 residues. Germline CDR1 MDHEN, CDR2 SYDVKM. V lost 3 bases to trimming and J lost 5 bases; unmatched junction nucleotides: 12. The CDR3 here is CASSFSGTESIYGYTF. The CDR3 nucleotides are TGTGCCAGCAGTTTCAGTGGGACAGAAAGTATTTATGGCTACACCTTC.

This clonotype was observed at least ten times. V is TRBV5-1 and J is TRBJ1-1, with a weak D call TRBD1 (5 bases). The germline V gene has CDR1 SGHRS and CDR2 YFSETQ. The length of the CDR3 is 14 residues. The V gene lost 1 base and the J gene lost 1 base, with 8 bases spanning the gap. The CDR3 coding sequence is TGCGCCAGCAGCTTGACGGGGCCGAACACTGAAGCTTTCTTT. This encodes CASSLTGPNTEAFF.

The V gene is TRBV10-3, the J gene TRBJ1-2, with 10 bases identical to TRBD1. Germline assignment: CDR1 ENHRY and CDR2 SYGVKD. This CDR3 contains 14 residues. V trimming: 10 bases; J trimming: 1 base; junction bases outside the gene matches: 6. The CDR3 region is CATGRDRGNYGYTF. As DNA, the CDR3 is TGTGCCACCGGCCGGGACAGGGGTAACTATGGCTACACCTTC.

The chain combines TRBV27 with TRBJ1-1; D not certain. Germline V lookup: CDR1 MNHEY, CDR2 SMNVEV (reference sequence). The CDR3 loop spans 14 amino acids. The V end was cut by 4 bases, the J end by 5 bases, with 14 bases between. The CDR3 here is CASSSRHTATEAFF. CDR3 DNA: TGTGCCAGCAGTTCCCGGCACACGGCAACTGAAGCTTTCTTT.

The rearrangement links TRBV7-3 to TRBJ2-1, with TRBD1 identical over 7 bases. The CDR3 runs to 18 residues. The germline V gene has CDR1 SGHTA and CDR2 FQGTGA. V gave up 3 bases and J gave up 4 bases; unmatched junction bases: 15. The CDR3 is CASSFTGQQGAEYNEQFF. The CDR3, as DNA: TGTGCCAGCAGCTTTACGGGACAGCAAGGGGCCGAATACAATGAGCAGTTCTTC.

This clonotype was detected a few times. The chain joins TRBV29-1 to TRBJ1-5; D remains ambiguous. Germline V CDR1 and CDR2: SQVTM, ANQGSEA. The CDR3 consists of 13 residues. Trimming stripped 4 bases from V and 0 bases from J, with 7 bases between. Here the CDR3 reads CSVVEGSNQPQHF. CDR3 bases: TGCAGCGTTGTGGAGGGTAGCAATCAGCCCCAGCATTTT.

This clonotype has more than one count but fewer than ten. The chain combines TRBV5-1 with TRBJ1-5; no clear D gene. This CDR3 has 15 amino acids. V was pared by 0 bases and J by 4 bases, with 11 bases between. Germline V gene sequence: CDR1 SGHRS, CDR2 YFSETQ. CDR3 in DNA: TGCGCCAGCAGCTTGGGCAGCGGATGGAATCAGCCCCAGCATTTT. It translates to CASSLGSGWNQPQHF.

This clonotype was detected a few times. The chain links TRBV12-3 or TRBV12-4 to TRBJ1-5; D gene ambiguous. V lost 7 bases and J 6 bases, leaving 19 bases between the germline ends. CDR3 length equals 15 residues. The CDR3 is CASTEGPQKGQPQHF. As DNA, the CDR3 is TGTGCCAGCACCGAGGGCCCCCAAAAGGGTCAGCCCCAGCATTTT.

In its sample, this clonotype was seen a few times. V is TRBV10-3 and J is TRBJ2-7, with TRBD2 as a possible D gene (6 bases). Germline values: CDR1 ENHRY, CDR2 SYGVKD. Trimming cost V 3 bases and J 1 base, with 13 bases left between them. This CDR3 spans 15 amino acids. DNA for the CDR3: TGTGCCATCAGTGATTTGGGGGGTGTTTCCTACGAGCAGTACTTC. This sequence encodes CAISDLGGVSYEQYF.

The chain links TRBV20-1 to TRBJ2-1; D remains ambiguous. Germline CDR1 and CDR2: DFQATT and SNEGSKA (reference sequence). This CDR3 comprises 10 residues. Trimming removed 0 bases at V and 9 bases at J, with 3 bases between. The CDR3 protein is CSARDLEQFF. CDR3 DNA sequence: TGCAGTGCTAGAGATCTTGAGCAGTTCTTC.

The chain joins TRBV7-9 to TRBJ1-5; no reliable D call. The ends were cut back, 3 bases at V and 9 bases at J, with 9 bases in the middle. The length of the CDR3 is 12 residues. CDR1 is SEHNR and CDR2 is FQNEAQ in the germline V gene (reference sequence). CDR3 DNA: TGTGCCAGCAGCTTCGACCAAACGCCCCAGCATTTT. Its protein product is CASSFDQTPQHF.

The genes are TRBV6-1 and TRBJ1-6; 10 positions match TRBD1. This CDR3 contains 16 residues. The V gene's germline CDR1 is MNHNS and CDR2 SASEGT. J lost 7 bases, V lost 5 bases, and 8 bases had no gene match. CDR3 coding DNA: TGTGCCAGCAGTCCAACGCCGGACAGGGGGAATTCACCCCTCCACTTT. Translating gives CASSPTPDRGNSPLHF.

The chain uses TRBV7-2 and TRBJ1-5; 8 bases map to TRBD1. There are 19 residues in the CDR3. J was trimmed by 2 bases and V by 4 bases; bases with no gene match: 16. The germline CDR1 and CDR2 sequences are SGHTA and FQGNSA. CDR3 bases: TGTGCCAGCAGCTCGCGAGGACAGGGAGTTTCCCTGGGCAATCAGCCCCAGCATTTT. This encodes CASSSRGQGVSLGNQPQHF.